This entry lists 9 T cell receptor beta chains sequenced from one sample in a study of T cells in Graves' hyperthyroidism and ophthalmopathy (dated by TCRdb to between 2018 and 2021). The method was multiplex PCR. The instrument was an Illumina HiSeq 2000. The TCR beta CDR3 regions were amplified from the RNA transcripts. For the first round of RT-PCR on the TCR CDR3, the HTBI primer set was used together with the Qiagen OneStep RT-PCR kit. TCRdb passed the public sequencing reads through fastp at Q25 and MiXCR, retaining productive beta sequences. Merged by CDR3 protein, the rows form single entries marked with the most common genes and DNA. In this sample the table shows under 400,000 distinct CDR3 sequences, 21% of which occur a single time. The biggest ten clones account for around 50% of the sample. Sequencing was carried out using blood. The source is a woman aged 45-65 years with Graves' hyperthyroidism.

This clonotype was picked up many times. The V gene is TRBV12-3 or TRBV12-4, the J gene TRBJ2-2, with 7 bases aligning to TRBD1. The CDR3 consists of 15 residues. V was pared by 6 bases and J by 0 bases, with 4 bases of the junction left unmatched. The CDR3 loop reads CASSAGTANTGELFF. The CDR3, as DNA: TGTGCCAGCAGCGCCGGGACAGCGAACACCGGGGAGCTGTTTTTT.

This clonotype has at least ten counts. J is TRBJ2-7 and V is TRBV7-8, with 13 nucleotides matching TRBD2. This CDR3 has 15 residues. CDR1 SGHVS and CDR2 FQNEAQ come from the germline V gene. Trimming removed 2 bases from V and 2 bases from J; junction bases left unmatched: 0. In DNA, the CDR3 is TGTGCCAGCAGCTTAACTAGCGGGAGGGCCTACGAGCAGTACTTC. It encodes CASSLTSGRAYEQYF.

Written as DNA, the CDR3 is TGTGCCAGCAGTTTAGCGTGGACAGAGAACACTGAAGCTTTCTTT. Amino acids: CASSLAWTENTEAFF. V gene TRBV12-3 or TRBV12-4 combines with J gene TRBJ1-1; the D gene is possibly TRBD1 (6 bases). This CDR3 contains 15 residues. Trimming cost V 0 bases and J 1 base, with 9 bases left between them.

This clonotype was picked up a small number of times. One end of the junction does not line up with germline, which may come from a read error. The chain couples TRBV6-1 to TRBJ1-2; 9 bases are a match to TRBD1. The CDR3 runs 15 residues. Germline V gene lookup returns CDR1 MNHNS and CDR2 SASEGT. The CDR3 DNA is TGTGCCAGCAGGAATGGACAGGGGTCTAAGTATGGCTACACCTTC. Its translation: CASRNGQGSKYGYTF.

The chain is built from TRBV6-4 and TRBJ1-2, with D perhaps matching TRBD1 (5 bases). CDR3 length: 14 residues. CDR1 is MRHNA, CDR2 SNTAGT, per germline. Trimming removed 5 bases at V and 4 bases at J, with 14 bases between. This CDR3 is CASSSYSGTYGYTF. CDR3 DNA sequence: TGTGCCAGCAGTTCCTATTCAGGGACCTATGGCTACACCTTC.

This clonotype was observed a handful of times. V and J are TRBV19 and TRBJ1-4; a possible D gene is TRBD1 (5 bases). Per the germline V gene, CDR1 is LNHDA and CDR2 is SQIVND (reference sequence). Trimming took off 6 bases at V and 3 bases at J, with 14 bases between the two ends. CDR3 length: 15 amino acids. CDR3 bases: TGTGCCAGTAGAGCCGCGACAGCCTCTAATGAAAAACTGTTTTTT. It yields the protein CASRAATASNEKLFF.

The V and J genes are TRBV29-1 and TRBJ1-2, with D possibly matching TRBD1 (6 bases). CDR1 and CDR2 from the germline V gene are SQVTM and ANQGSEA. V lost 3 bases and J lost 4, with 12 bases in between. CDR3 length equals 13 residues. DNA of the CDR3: TGCAGCGTTGAGAGCGGCAGGGGCTATGGCTACACCTTC. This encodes CSVESGRGYGYTF.

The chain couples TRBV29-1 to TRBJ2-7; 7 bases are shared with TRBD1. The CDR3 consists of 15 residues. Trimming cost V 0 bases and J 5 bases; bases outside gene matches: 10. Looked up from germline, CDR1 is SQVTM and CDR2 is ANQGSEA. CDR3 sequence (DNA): TGCAGCGTTGAAGACACAGGGGATCCCCTAAACGAGCAGTACTTC. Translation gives CSVEDTGDPLNEQYF.

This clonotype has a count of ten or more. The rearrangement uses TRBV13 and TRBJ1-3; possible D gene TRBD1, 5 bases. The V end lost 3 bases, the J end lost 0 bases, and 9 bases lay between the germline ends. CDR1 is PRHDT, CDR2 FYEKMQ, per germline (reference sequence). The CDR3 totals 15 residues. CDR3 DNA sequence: TGTGCCAGCAGCTTCACTGGGGGCTCTGGAAACACCATATATTTT. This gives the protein CASSFTGGSGNTIYF. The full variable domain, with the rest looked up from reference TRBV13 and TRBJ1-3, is AAGVIQSPRHLIKEKRETATLKCYPIPRHDTVYWYQQGPGQDPQFLISFYEKMQSDKGSIPDRFSAQQFSDYHSELNMSSLELGDSALYFCASSFTGGSGNTIYFGEGSWLTVV.